The T cell receptor (beta chain) described here comes from a study of T cell clusters in autoimmune cytopenias. Roughly 38,000 genome equivalents of blood DNA were amplified for TRB. By frequency, this clonotype registers medium-sized. One tube held mixed TRB-A and TRB-B primer pools for touch-down PCR. Each CDR3 protein gets one entry in TCRdb, which reprocessed the multiplex PCR reads and gives no DNA. This table holds more than 12,000 distinct CDR3 sequences. Germline V gene lookup returns CDR1 MNHEY and CDR2 SVGAGI. This CDR3 has 14 residues. The receptor was isolated from a human donor with an autoimmune cytopenia or autoimmune hepatitis (not recorded which). The sequenced material came from peripheral blood. This chain connects TRBV6-5 to TRBJ2-1; TCRdb proposes TRBD1, but this gene call is untestable without DNA. The CDR3 is CASRQVQDYNEQFF.